This T cell receptor (beta chain) was profiled in a study of T cell responses to AZD1222 COVID-19 vaccine. Turning to this clone: The antigen remains undetermined.

Profiled with immunoSEQ multiplex PCR; TCRdb holds only in-frame clones, not every one. The sample has 130,000 or so clones; roughly 93% are singletons. Overall study results and limits: Reportedly, nearly half the spike-specific TCRs target unmutated variant regions. Spike-specific TCRs gained breadth and depth after people received two AZD1222 doses. Dominant at 160-218 and 743-854, vaccine-associated CD4 TCRs also spanned spike. Scientists sampled the repertoires only once the peak T cell response had passed.

The CDR3 sequence is 14 residues long. The germline CDR1 and CDR2 sequences are SGHNT and YYREEE (reference sequence). Trimming took 4 bases from V and 6 from J; bases not matched to a gene: 9. The material sequenced was peripheral blood, taken on day 0 of AZD1222 vaccination. This clonotype was sampled from an adult in good health. The rearrangement links TRBV5-4 to TRBJ2-7; 8 bases fit TRBD1. The CDR3 is CASSLDRGVAEQYF. The DNA of the CDR3 is TGTGCCAGCAGCCTCGACAGGGGAGTGGCCGAGCAGTACTTC.